One sample yielded the 16 T cell receptor beta chains listed below, sequenced in a study of blood T cells in healthy people across ages. Together with a sample-barcoded 5' primer, a J-beta primer mix was included in a second PCR lasting roughly 7 to 11 cycles. TCRdb redid the calling of the 5' RACE reads with MiXCR, one entry per CDR3 protein. The sample carries 750,000 to 950,000 distinct CDR3 sequences, 25% to 30% recorded once. These records were also assigned to another study, of T cells of mothers and their children.

Sequencing was done on a sample of blood. The receptors stem from a boy between 10 and 17 years old in good health.

The table lists this clonotype with a few counts. The V gene is TRBV6-2 or TRBV6-3, the J gene TRBJ2-5, with 9 bases identical to TRBD2. This CDR3 region has 15 residues. With 7 bases clipped from V and 1 base from J, the junction kept 7 bases outside the gene matches. Germline CDR1 reads MNHEY; CDR2 reads SVGEGT. DNA for the CDR3: TGTGCCAGCAAAGTGCTAGCGGGGTTCCAAGAGACCCAGTACTTC. As protein: CASKVLAGFQETQYF.

In its sample, this clonotype was seen a few times. The chain recombines TRBV27 with TRBJ2-5; perhaps TRBD2 as D (6 bases). The germline CDR1 and CDR2 sequences are MNHEY and SMNVEV (reference sequence). This CDR3 comprises 13 residues. Trimming stripped 11 bases from V and 1 base from J, with 14 bases between. CDR3 nucleotides: TGTGCCTCCCAACGGGACTTCCAAGAGACCCAGTACTTC. Translating gives CASQRDFQETQYF.

The J gene is TRBJ2-1, the V gene TRBV14; D is possibly TRBD1 or TRBD2 (5 bases each). Germline values: CDR1 SGHDN, CDR2 FVKESK. V shed 3 bases and J shed 0 bases, with 12 bases lying between them. This CDR3 region has 16 residues. The CDR3 DNA is TGTGCCAGCAGCCATGTGGGGGTGTTCTCCTACAATGAGCAGTTCTTC. It yields the protein CASSHVGVFSYNEQFF.

This clonotype was recorded a few times. The gene calls are TRBV27 and TRBJ2-3; possible D gene TRBD2, 6 bases. The germline V gene has CDR1 MNHEY and CDR2 SMNVEV (reference sequence). The CDR3 has 12 residues. The germline V and J ends were trimmed by 6 bases and 10 bases, with 14 bases remaining between them. DNA for the CDR3: TGTGCCAGCAGATCCCCTCCGGGGGCGCAGTATTTT. It yields the protein CASRSPPGAQYF.

This clonotype occurred a few times. The chain combines TRBV14 with TRBJ1-1; a weak D match, TRBD1 (5 bases). Trimming stripped 0 bases from V and 1 base from J, with 9 bases between. The germline V gene encodes CDR1 SGHDN and CDR2 FVKESK. This CDR3 spans 15 amino acids. In DNA, the CDR3 is TGTGCCAGCAGCCAAGAGCAGGGAGCGAACACTGAAGCTTTCTTT. Amino acid sequence: CASSQEQGANTEAFF.

This clonotype was detected a few times. The rearrangement uses TRBV7-6 and TRBJ2-5; D gene uncertain. The J call may be wrong; the DNA end is better matched by TRBJ2-7. The CDR3 is 15 residues long. Germline V CDR1 and CDR2: SGHVS, FNYEAQ. The DNA for the CDR3 is TGTGCCAGCAGCCCATACCGTGGTCAGAGCTACGAGCAGTACTTC. This translates into CASSPYRGQSYEQYF.

V is TRBV12-3 or TRBV12-4 and J is TRBJ1-5; weak D call: TRBD1 (5 bases). The CDR3 has 14 amino acids. Trimming removed 3 bases at V and 3 bases at J, with 9 bases between. CDR3 protein: CASSFQGNNQPQHF. The CDR3 coding sequence is TGTGCCAGCAGTTTTCAGGGCAACAATCAGCCCCAGCATTTT.

The rearrangement joins TRBV6-1 to TRBJ1-5; 7 nucleotides agree with TRBD1. V lost 7 bases to trimming and J lost 5 bases; unmatched junction nucleotides: 5. Per germline, CDR1 MNHNS and CDR2 SASEGT. This CDR3 has 13 residues. CDR3 region: CASIGQDDQPQHF. CDR3 bases: TGTGCCAGCATTGGACAGGATGATCAGCCCCAGCATTTT.

This sequence joins TRBV28 and TRBJ1-4; D may be TRBD1 (6 bases). This CDR3 region has 14 residues. V was pared by 6 bases and J by 8 bases, with 16 bases between. From germline, CDR1 is MDHEN and CDR2 SYDVKM. As DNA, the CDR3 is TGTGCCAGCAGCCGAGGACAGCGAGGGGAAAAACTGTTTTTT. This codes for CASSRGQRGEKLFF. The whole variable domain, filled in from reference TRBV28 and TRBJ1-4, reads DVKVTQSSRYLVKRTGEKVFLECVQDMDHENMFWYRQDPGLGLRLIYFSYDVKMKEKGDIPEGYSVSREKKERFSLILESASTNQTSMYLCASSRGQRGEKLFFGSGTQLSVL.

The chain is built from TRBV4-1 and TRBJ1-2; 8 bases match TRBD1. The ends lost 0 bases at V and 7 bases at J; junction bases unmatched: 7. Germline-derived CDR1 and CDR2 are MGHRA and YSYEKL. This CDR3 comprises 15 residues. The CDR3 region is CASSQDRAGGGGYTF. In nucleotides, the CDR3 is TGCGCCAGCAGCCAAGATAGGGCAGGGGGCGGTGGCTACACCTTC.

The rearrangement links TRBV10-1 to TRBJ2-3; D call uncertain. CDR3 size: 17 residues. Germline V gene sequence: CDR1 WNHNN, CDR2 SYGVQD (reference sequence). V was clipped by 4 bases and J by 0 bases, with 17 bases between them. CDR3 sequence (DNA): TGCGCCAGCAGTGGATGGTCAGGAACCCGGAGCACAGATACGCAGTATTTT. Its translation is CASSGWSGTRSTDTQYF.

This clonotype turned up a few times. V and J are TRBV9 and TRBJ2-1; 7 bases line up with TRBD1. V was clipped by 3 bases and J by 4 bases; unmatched bases: 4. The CDR3 loop spans 14 amino acids. Germline CDR1 reads SGDLS; CDR2 reads YYNGEE. The CDR3 loop is CASSARDRYNEQFF. In DNA form, the CDR3 reads TGTGCCAGCAGCGCCCGGGACAGATACAATGAGCAGTTCTTC.

J is TRBJ2-1 and V is TRBV29-1; 10 bases are a match to TRBD1. Trimming took 7 bases from V and 0 from J; bases not matched to a gene: 12. Germline V CDR1 and CDR2: SQVTM, ANQGSEA. The CDR3 has 17 residues. The CDR3 bases are TGCAGCGCCACCCGGGGGGACAGGGGACTCTCCTACAATGAGCAGTTCTTC. It codes for CSATRGDRGLSYNEQFF.

This clonotype was seen only a few times. The chain is built from TRBV7-3 and TRBJ2-7, with D possibly called TRBD1 or TRBD2 (5 bases each). This CDR3 has 15 amino acids. V lost 5 bases and J lost 2, with 16 bases in between. Germline CDR1 and CDR2: SGHTA and FQGTGA. The CDR3 coding sequence is TGTGCCAGCAGCCCCGGTCCGGGACGGACCTACGAGCAGTACTTC. This gives the protein CASSPGPGRTYEQYF.

The rearrangement links TRBV29-1 to TRBJ2-5, with D unclear. The J call is in doubt because the DNA end fits TRBJ2-7 better. Germline V gene lookup returns CDR1 SQVTM and CDR2 ANQGSEA. The CDR3 is 13 residues long. CDR3 amino acids: CSVERADSYEQYF. The DNA of the CDR3 is TGCAGCGTTGAAAGGGCCGATTCCTACGAGCAGTACTTC.

This clonotype was found a few times. This chain joins TRBV20-1 and TRBJ2-5; a weak D match, TRBD2 (6 bases). Germline loops: CDR1 DFQATT, CDR2 SNEGSKA (reference sequence). CDR3 length: 13 amino acids. The V and J ends lost 1 base and 5 bases respectively, with 11 bases between them. The CDR3 spells CSARGEERETQYF. The CDR3 DNA sequence: TGCAGTGCTAGAGGGGAGGAGAGGGAGACCCAGTACTTC.